The 32 T cell receptor beta chains presented below share a single source sample, sequenced in a study of blood T cell repertoires in COVID-19. Data came from immunoSEQ multiplex PCR; TCRdb stores just in-frame clones and leaves some out. The table shows about 320,000 clones, with 65% to 90% occurring only once. Input material: peripheral blood. The source of these receptors is a human donor in a cohort sampled during active COVID-19.

The J gene is TRBJ2-7, the V gene TRBV9; a weak D match, TRBD2 (5 bases). The V end was cut by 3 bases, the J end by 0 bases, with 13 bases between. Per germline, CDR1 SGDLS and CDR2 YYNGEE. The CDR3 spans 15 residues. CDR3 protein: CASSESGSTSYEQYF. In DNA form, the CDR3 reads TGTGCCAGCAGCGAGAGCGGATCGACCTCCTACGAGCAGTACTTC.

This chain uses TRBV3-1 (or the pseudogene TRBV3-2) with TRBJ1-2; 7 bases align to TRBD1. V dropped 1 base and J dropped 7; count of bases not matched to a gene: 3. CDR1 is LGHDT and CDR2 is YNNKEL in the germline V gene (reference sequence). This CDR3 spans 13 amino acids. This CDR3 is CASSQADRAGYTF. The CDR3 DNA reads as TGTGCCAGCAGCCAAGCCGACAGGGCTGGCTACACCTTC.

This rearrangement joins TRBV15 to TRBJ2-3; the match to TRBD2 covers 8 bases. V lost 4 bases to trimming and J lost 3 bases; unmatched junction nucleotides: 6. Germline CDR1 and CDR2: LNHNV and YYDKDF (reference sequence). The CDR3 runs to 15 residues. The CDR3 here is CATSTSGGRTDTQYF. The CDR3 region has the DNA TGTGCCACCAGCACATCGGGGGGGCGGACAGATACGCAGTATTTT.

J is TRBJ1-2 and V is TRBV5-1, with a possible D match to TRBD1 (5 bases). The CDR3 covers 15 residues. Per the germline V gene, CDR1 is SGHRS and CDR2 is YFSETQ. V was clipped by 2 bases and J by 4 bases, with 15 bases between them. CDR3 in amino acids: CASSFGTGDLYGYTF. CDR3 nucleotides: TGCGCCAGCAGCTTTGGGACGGGGGACCTCTATGGCTACACCTTC.

As to this clone: Germline is not matched at one junction end, which may reflect a read error. The V call is TRBV5-6, the J call TRBJ1-1; TRBD1 might be the D (5 bases). Germline V gene lookup returns CDR1 SGHDT and CDR2 YYEEEE. This CDR3 has 13 residues. The CDR3, as DNA: TGTGCCAGCAGCTTGGGGAGGGGAAATGAACCTTTCTTT. It codes for CASSLGRGNEPFF.

This rearrangement joins TRBV9 to TRBJ2-1; 9 bases are a match to TRBD2. Trimming cost V 0 bases and J 7 bases; bases outside gene matches: 11. CDR1 is SGDLS and CDR2 is YYNGEE in the germline V gene. CDR3 length: 17 residues. CDR3 sequence: CASSVEVAGAPPNEQFF. The CDR3 DNA follows: TGTGCCAGCAGCGTAGAAGTAGCGGGGGCCCCCCCAAATGAGCAGTTCTTC.

The V call is TRBV2, the J call TRBJ1-1; TRBD1 matches 8 bases. V shed 6 bases and J 3 bases; nucleotides not matched to a gene: 12. CDR3 length: 16 amino acids. CDR1 and CDR2 from the germline V gene are SNHLY and FYNNEI. The CDR3 coding sequence is TGTGCCAGCAGCCTCAGACCCACAGGGGGGGACACTGAAGCTTTCTTT. This codes for CASSLRPTGGDTEAFF.

The chain joins TRBV18 to TRBJ2-3; D is unresolved. Germline V gene sequence: CDR1 KGHSH, CDR2 LQKENI. The CDR3 runs 14 residues. V lost 1 base, J lost 0 bases, and 5 bases lay in between. CDR3 coding DNA: TGTGCCAGCTCACCACGCGCTAGCACAGATACGCAGTATTTT. Translated: CASSPRASTDTQYF.

The chain carries TRBV10-3 and TRBJ2-1, with D possibly matching TRBD2 (5 bases). This CDR3 contains 18 residues. Looked up from germline, CDR1 is ENHRY and CDR2 is SYGVKD. With 3 bases removed from V and 0 bases from J, the gap between germline ends came to 18 bases. CDR3 sequence: CAISDGGGPRSSYNEQFF. The CDR3 DNA reads TGTGCCATCAGTGATGGAGGTGGGCCCAGGAGCTCCTACAATGAGCAGTTCTTC.

With regard to this clone: At one boundary the junction diverges from the germline segment, which might be a read error. The CDR3 protein is CASSILSDSDEQYF. In nucleotides, the CDR3 is TGTGCCAGTAGTATACTATCGGACTCCGACGAGCAGTACTTC. The rearrangement links TRBV19 to TRBJ2-7; TRBD2 is a possible D gene (5 bases). From germline, CDR1 is LNHDA and CDR2 SQIVND (reference sequence). This CDR3 region has 14 residues.

The chain has TRBV24-1 and TRBJ2-1; D is undetermined. The germline V gene has CDR1 KGHDR and CDR2 SFDVKD. The CDR3 covers 12 residues. Trimming cost V 12 bases and J 5 bases, with 13 bases left between them. The CDR3 bases are TGTGCCGTGACACAGCCGAACAATGAGCAGTTCTTC. Amino acids: CAVTQPNNEQFF.

The chain is built from TRBV20-1 and TRBJ1-2, with a tentative D call TRBD1 (5 bases). The CDR3 loop spans 18 amino acids. The V gene lost 3 bases and the J gene lost 2 bases, with 25 bases spanning the gap. CDR1 and CDR2 from the germline V gene are DFQATT and SNEGSKA (reference sequence). As DNA, the CDR3 is TGCAGTGCTAGTCTCCGGGACTCGGAAAGGAACTGGAACTATGGCTACACCTTC. This codes for CSASLRDSERNWNYGYTF.

This clone appeared a few times. The genes are TRBV11-3 and TRBJ2-3; 8 positions match TRBD2. J gave up 7 bases and V 2 bases, and 5 bases lay outside the gene matches. Germline values: CDR1 SGHNT, CDR2 YENEEA. The CDR3 spans 14 residues. In DNA, the CDR3 is TGTGCCAGCAGCTTATCACTAGCGGAGAATACGCAGTATTTT. This encodes CASSLSLAENTQYF.

This clone is a singleton in its sample. The rearrangement links TRBV5-1 to TRBJ1-2, with 7 positions matching TRBD1. Trimming at V came to 4 bases and at J to 0 bases, leaving 3 bases not matched to a gene. This CDR3 comprises 14 residues. Germline loops: CDR1 SGHRS, CDR2 YFSETQ. CDR3 bases: TGCGCCAGCAGCCGGGACAGTACTAACTATGGCTACACCTTC. The encoded protein is CASSRDSTNYGYTF.

The V and J genes are TRBV6-6 and TRBJ2-7; D gene unclear. V was pared by 6 bases and J by 7 bases, with 25 bases between. CDR1 and CDR2 from the germline V gene are MNHNY and SVGAGI (reference sequence). The CDR3 loop spans 16 amino acids. This chain's CDR3 is CASSPLLLGSNWEQYF. CDR3 bases: TGTGCCAGCAGCCCACTTCTTCTGGGCAGCAACTGGGAGCAGTACTTC.

The chain employs TRBV6-5 and TRBJ2-2; tentatively, D is TRBD1 (6 bases). Germline V gene data show CDR1 as MNHEY and CDR2 as SVGAGI. The CDR3 length is 13 residues. Deletions cut 8 bases from V and 2 bases from J, with 9 bases between. CDR3: CASADSNTGELFF. DNA for the CDR3: TGTGCCAGCGCGGACAGCAACACCGGGGAGCTGTTTTTT.

The chain combines TRBV9 with TRBJ1-1; TRBD1 aligns across 9 bases. The ends lost 4 bases at V and 1 base at J; junction bases unmatched: 11. Germline loops: CDR1 SGDLS, CDR2 YYNGEE. The CDR3 is made up of 17 amino acids. The CDR3 region is CASSSRPGTGTNTEAFF. The CDR3 region has the DNA TGTGCCAGCAGCTCCCGTCCCGGGACAGGGACGAACACTGAAGCTTTCTTT.

V and J are TRBV24-1 and TRBJ1-2, with D possibly matching TRBD1 (6 bases). Germline V gene data show CDR1 as KGHDR and CDR2 as SFDVKD. There are 17 residues in the CDR3. V was shortened by 3 bases and J by 4 bases, with 20 bases between the two germline ends. CDR3 sequence: CATSDPRSTEGGYGYTF. The DNA for the CDR3 is TGTGCCACCAGTGATCCCCGATCCACTGAAGGGGGCTATGGCTACACCTTC.

This clone appeared once. V gene TRBV3-1 (or the pseudogene TRBV3-2) combines with J gene TRBJ1-5; maybe TRBD1 (6 bases). Between the trimmed V and J ends, which lost 1 base and 7 bases, there was a span of 14 bases. CDR3 size: 15 residues. The germline V gene encodes CDR1 LGHDT and CDR2 YNNKEL (reference sequence). The CDR3 region is CASSQGGGGGQPQHF. The DNA of the CDR3 is TGTGCCAGCAGCCAAGGAGGGGGAGGGGGACAGCCCCAGCATTTT.

V gene TRBV9 combines with J gene TRBJ2-1; 10 bases are a match to TRBD2. Germline V gives CDR1 SGDLS, CDR2 YYNGEE. V trimming: 2 bases; J trimming: 7 bases; junction bases outside the gene matches: 6. This CDR3 is built from 15 residues. The CDR3: CASSVQRGGLNEQFF. The CDR3 DNA sequence: TGTGCCAGCAGCGTCCAGCGGGGGGGCCTTAATGAGCAGTTCTTC.

The chain's CDR3 is CASSLYGSNTEAFF. CDR3 DNA sequence: TGCGCCAGCAGCCTGTACGGGTCGAACACTGAAGCTTTCTTT. The chain has TRBV5-1 and TRBJ1-1; no definite D call. The CDR3 runs 14 residues. V dropped 4 bases and J dropped 1 base, with 11 bases sitting between them. Germline CDR1 is SGHRS and CDR2 is YFSETQ.

The rearrangement uses TRBV5-4 and TRBJ2-1, with a tentative D call TRBD1 (5 bases). The CDR3 runs to 15 residues. Germline lookup yields CDR1 SGHNT and CDR2 YYREEE (reference sequence). Trimming shortened V by 0 bases and J by 4 bases, and 11 bases separated the two germline ends. As DNA, the CDR3 is TGTGCCAGCAGCTTGGAGCAGGGTATATACAATGAGCAGTTCTTC. Its translation: CASSLEQGIYNEQFF.

Comment on this clone: The sample has other DNA sequences that encode this CDR3 too. The chain links TRBV5-1 to TRBJ1-1; D is possibly TRBD1 (5 bases). This CDR3 contains 15 residues. V was shortened by 3 bases and J by 1 base, with 13 bases between the two germline ends. The germline CDR1 and CDR2 sequences are SGHRS and YFSETQ. CDR3 region: CASSSQGLGNTEAFF. The CDR3 DNA is TGCGCCAGCAGCTCTCAGGGTTTGGGGAACACTGAAGCTTTCTTT.

The chain combines TRBV25-1 with TRBJ2-1; D call uncertain. V was shortened by 2 bases and J by 1 base, with 15 bases between the two germline ends. The CDR3 has 17 amino acids. Per the germline V gene, CDR1 is MGHDK and CDR2 is SYGVNS. The CDR3 reads CASSEENSQKSYNEQFF. The CDR3 DNA reads TGTGCCAGCAGTGAAGAGAACAGTCAAAAATCCTACAATGAGCAGTTCTTC.

The V call is TRBV9, the J call TRBJ2-7, with D maybe TRBD1 (7 bases). Germline loops: CDR1 SGDLS, CDR2 YYNGEE. V lost 0 bases, J lost 3 bases, and 10 bases lay in between. The CDR3 length is 14 residues. CDR3 region: CASSVAQGGYEQYF. The CDR3 nucleotides are TGTGCCAGCAGCGTAGCCCAGGGGGGCTACGAGCAGTACTTC. The variable domain in full, with the rest retrieved from reference TRBV9 and TRBJ2-7, is DSGVTQTPKHLITATGQRVTLRCSPRSGDLSVYWYQQSLDQGLQFLIQYYNGEERAKGNILERFSAQQFPDLHSELNLSSLELGDSALYFCASSVAQGGYEQYFGPGTRLTVT.

The V call is TRBV6-1, the J call TRBJ1-5; D unclear. Per germline, CDR1 MNHNS and CDR2 SASEGT. The ends were cut back, 1 base at V and 7 bases at J, with 8 bases in the middle. The CDR3 length is 13 residues. Here the CDR3 DNA reads TGTGCCAGCAGTGAAGGTCGAGTACAGCCCCAGCATTTT. It translates to CASSEGRVQPQHF.

The chain combines TRBV21-1 with TRBJ1-2; the table's D gene call, TRBD1, was not cross checked with the DNA. TRBV21-1 is assigned pseudogene status. The CDR3 sequence is 15 residues long. As DNA, the CDR3 is TGTGCCAGCAGCAAAGAGGTAGGGGTTTGCTATGGCTACACCTTC. It is translated as CASSKEVGVCYGYTF.

A few counts support this clone. V usage is TRBV3-1 (or the pseudogene TRBV3-2) and J usage is TRBJ2-3; D possibly corresponds to TRBD1 (6 bases). CDR3 length: 14 residues. Germline V gene data show CDR1 as LGHDT and CDR2 as YNNKEL (reference sequence). Trimming stripped 1 base from V and 5 bases from J, with 10 bases between. The CDR3 here is CASSQARGQDTQYF. The CDR3 nucleotides are TGTGCCAGCAGCCAAGCCCGGGGACAAGATACGCAGTATTTT.

V gene TRBV25-1 combines with J gene TRBJ1-6, with 7 bases fitting TRBD1. The germline CDR1 and CDR2 sequences are MGHDK and SYGVNS. There are 14 residues in the CDR3. With 6 bases clipped from V and 7 bases from J, the junction kept 6 bases outside the gene matches. The CDR3 is CASSSGTANSPLHF. Here the CDR3 DNA reads TGTGCCAGCAGCTCCGGGACAGCGAATTCACCCCTCCACTTT.

This chain links TRBV2 with TRBJ1-3, with 8 nucleotides matching TRBD1. CDR1 is SNHLY, CDR2 FYNNEI, per germline. The CDR3 covers 16 residues. Losses at the gene ends were 4 bases for V and 1 base for J; bases not matched to a gene: 6. The CDR3 protein is CASSVRGLFSGNTIYF. The DNA for the CDR3 is TGTGCCAGCAGTGTCAGGGGGCTATTTTCTGGAAACACCATATATTTT.

The chain has TRBV6-4 and TRBJ2-1; D unclear. CDR1 and CDR2 (germline): MRHNA, SNTAGT. Trimming took off 2 bases at V and 3 bases at J, with 14 bases between the two ends. This CDR3 region has 16 residues. CDR3 nucleotides: TGTGCCAGCAGTGACAATGCACCCACGGGCTACAATGAGCAGTTCTTC. Translated, it gives CASSDNAPTGYNEQFF.

The chain has TRBV5-6 and TRBJ2-3; the match to TRBD2 covers 10 bases. In germline, CDR1 is SGHDT, CDR2 YYEEEE. Trimming removed 2 bases from V and 4 bases from J; junction bases left unmatched: 7. The CDR3 contains 16 residues. CDR3 coding DNA: TGTGCCAGCAGCTTTTTTGAGCGGGGGGGCCCAGATACGCAGTATTTT. Amino acid sequence: CASSFFERGGPDTQYF.